This T cell receptor (beta chain) stems from a study of cytomegalovirus exposure and HLA in healthy donors. A note on this clone: Its target is unknown.

The validation cohort, a group of some 120 subjects, included the donors and was separate from the roughly 620-subject first cohort. TCRdb keeps only in-frame clones here, not all; method: immunoSEQ multiplex PCR. The sample yields approximately 210,000 clones, about 90% seen once. The CDR3 is 15 amino acids. Trimming at V came to 7 bases and at J to 4 bases, leaving 11 bases not matched to a gene. Germline CDR1 and CDR2: MDHEN and SYDVKM. Overall study findings and caveats: Overall, roughly 170 TCR beta chains were annotated as cytomegalovirus-associated. The tendency of first-cohort TCR clusters to co-occur in the approximately 120 validation repertoires was identified by a subsequent analysis.

Sequencing was carried out using PBMCs. The chain uses TRBV28 and TRBJ2-5; 8 nucleotides agree with TRBD2. This receptor was obtained from a woman aged 18-35 years in good health and CMV-seronegative. The CDR3 DNA follows: TGTGCCAGCACAACAGAACGGGGGGGAGGAGAGACCCAGTACTTC. Its protein is CASTTERGGGETQYF.